Each of the 25 T cell receptor beta chains below was sequenced from the same sample in a study of beta chain features in type 1 diabetes. These receptors have no identified antigens. Study results and caveats: Shorter TCRB CDR3s, moderately but significantly so, marked every one of the four CD4+ subsets in Type 1 diabetes patients.

Expressed TCRB transcripts were sequenced after all isolated RNA was converted to cDNA. Profiled with immunoSEQ multiplex PCR; TCRdb holds only in-frame clones, not every one. The sample carries hundreds of thousands of clones, about 14% recorded once. Material for sequencing was naive CD4+ T cells from blood. The receptors derive from a young man with type 1 diabetes.

This clone turned up a few times. This chain joins TRBV6-5 and TRBJ1-1; D unclear. Trimming left V 2 bases short and J 8 bases short, with 18 bases between. CDR3 size: 15 residues. The V gene's germline CDR1 is MNHEY and CDR2 SVGAGI. The CDR3 is CASSYHRWRHPEAFF. CDR3 nucleotide sequence: TGTGCCAGCAGTTACCATAGATGGCGACACCCCGAAGCTTTCTTT.

This clone was seen only a few times. J is TRBJ2-5 and V is TRBV18; 11 nucleotides agree with TRBD2. CDR1 KGHSH and CDR2 LQKENI come from the germline V gene. The CDR3 has 16 residues. V lost 6 bases to trimming and J lost 4 bases; unmatched junction nucleotides: 10. The CDR3: CASSTGLADAGETQYF. CDR3 coding DNA: TGTGCCAGCTCCACGGGACTAGCGGACGCCGGAGAGACCCAGTACTTC.

This sequence joins TRBV9 and TRBJ1-1; D gene uncertain. The CDR3 extends over 13 amino acids. Germline CDR1 is SGDLS and CDR2 is YYNGEE. The V and J ends lost 4 bases and 4 bases respectively, with 11 bases between them. The CDR3 loop reads CASSTRVTTEAFF. The CDR3 bases are TGTGCCAGCAGCACTCGGGTTACCACTGAAGCTTTCTTT.

The sample holds a few counts of this clone. This specimen includes other DNA sequences encoding the same CDR3. The chain recombines TRBV18 with TRBJ2-5; D not resolved. The germline gives CDR1 KGHSH, CDR2 LQKENI. The CDR3 has 12 residues. V lost 1 base to trimming and J lost 5 bases, with 5 bases between them. CDR3 amino acids: CASSPRKETQYF. The DNA of the CDR3 is TGTGCCAGCTCACCACGGAAGGAGACCCAGTACTTC.

The chain has TRBV5-1 and TRBJ2-4; 8 bases are shared with TRBD2. Germline CDR1 and CDR2: SGHRS and YFSETQ. The V segment lost 0 bases and the J segment 6 bases; nucleotides outside the gene matches: 8. The CDR3 has 16 amino acids. CDR3: CASSLVTGGPGNIQYF. The CDR3 nucleotides read TGCGCCAGCAGCTTGGTCACGGGAGGGCCGGGAAACATTCAGTACTTC. Using reference TRBV5-1 and TRBJ2-4 for the parts outside the CDR3, the full variable domain is KAGVTQTPRYLIKTRGQQVTLSCSPISGHRSVSWYQQTPGQGLQFLFEYFSETQRNKGNFPGRFSGRQFSNSRSEMNVSTLELGDSALYLCASSLVTGGPGNIQYFGAGTRLSVL.

The chain is built from TRBV7-8 and TRBJ1-4; D gene ambiguous. There are 14 residues in the CDR3. The germline gives CDR1 SGHVS, CDR2 FQNEAQ. With 5 bases removed from V and 7 bases from J, the gap between germline ends came to 14 bases. In DNA, the CDR3 is TGTGCCAGCAGCCTCGCTTGGGAAGCTGAAAAACTGTTTTTT. It yields the protein CASSLAWEAEKLFF.

As regards this clone: At one of its ends the junction is not consistent with the germline gene, which may arise from a read error. The CDR3 spells CASSSWDPDHAIF. In DNA form, the CDR3 reads TGTGCCAGCAGCTCCTGGGACCCGGACCATGCGATCTTC. V is TRBV7-2 and J is TRBJ2-1, with D perhaps matching TRBD1 or TRBD2 (5 bases each). Germline CDR1 SGHTA, CDR2 FQGNSA. The CDR3 is 13 residues long.

The V call is TRBV28, the J call TRBJ2-7; 7 nucleotides agree with TRBD2. The CDR3 loop spans 14 amino acids. Trimming removed 3 bases from V and 2 bases from J; junction bases left unmatched: 4. Germline V gene data show CDR1 as MDHEN and CDR2 as SYDVKM. The CDR3 nucleotides are TGTGCCAGCAGTTTGTCTAGCGGAACCTACGAGCAGTACTTC. Residues: CASSLSSGTYEQYF.

The chain has TRBV7-9 and TRBJ1-3, with 7 nucleotides matching TRBD1. The CDR3 spans 17 residues. The J segment lost 3 bases and the V segment lost 5 bases, leaving 13 bases of the junction unmatched. CDR1 and CDR2 from the germline V gene are SEHNR and FQNEAQ (reference sequence). CDR3 nucleotide sequence: TGTGCCAGCAGCCCGAGGACAGGAGCCCTCTTTGGAAACACCATATATTTT. Residues: CASSPRTGALFGNTIYF.

Turning to this clone: Within the sample, other DNA sequences also encode this same CDR3. This chain connects TRBV20-1 to TRBJ1-5; D is unclear. The V gene's germline CDR1 is DFQATT and CDR2 SNEGSKA (reference sequence). The CDR3 loop spans 11 amino acids. V was cut by 3 bases and J by 3 bases, with 3 bases left in between. CDR3 sequence: CSARSNQPQHF. The CDR3 DNA reads as TGCAGTGCTAGGTCCAATCAGCCCCAGCATTTT.

This clone was picked up a small number of times. The rearrangement links TRBV7-9 to TRBJ1-4; a possible D gene is TRBD1 (6 bases). V was pared by 2 bases and J by 7 bases, with 11 bases between. Germline V gene sequence: CDR1 SEHNR, CDR2 FQNEAQ (reference sequence). This CDR3 is built from 14 residues. In nucleotides, the CDR3 is TGTGCCAGCAGCTTACGGACAGCGGGTGAAAAACTGTTTTTT. Encoded protein: CASSLRTAGEKLFF.

The chain recombines TRBV4-1 with TRBJ2-7, with D hard to call. The CDR3 spans 15 residues. The V and J ends lost 2 bases and 0 bases respectively, with 11 bases between them. The V gene's germline CDR1 is MGHRA and CDR2 YSYEKL. The DNA of the CDR3 is TGCGCCAGCAGCCAAACAACTCTGAGCTCCTACGAGCAGTACTTC. Its protein is CASSQTTLSSYEQYF.

This clone was observed a handful of times. The chain couples TRBV11-2 to TRBJ2-3, with a possible D match to TRBD2 (6 bases). V was trimmed by 1 base and J by 8 bases, leaving 22 bases between them. CDR1 and CDR2 (germline): SGHAT, FQNNGV. The CDR3 runs to 17 residues. CDR3 DNA: TGTGCCAGCAGCTTAGCGTCGGACTACGCCCCCCGCGGTACGCAGTATTTT. Protein sequence: CASSLASDYAPRGTQYF. Together with reference TRBV11-2 and TRBJ2-3, the CDR3 gives the full variable domain: EAGVAQSPRYKIIEKRQSVAFWCNPISGHATLYWYQQILGQGPKLLIQFQNNGVVDDSQLPKDRFSAERLKGVDSTLKIQPAKLEDSAVYLCASSLASDYAPRGTQYFGPGTRLTVL.

The chain has TRBV10-3 and TRBJ2-2; 9 positions agree with TRBD1. J was trimmed by 5 bases and V by 4 bases; bases with no gene match: 2. This CDR3 comprises 14 residues. Germline V CDR1 and CDR2: ENHRY, SYGVKD. CDR3 sequence: CAISGGTGTGELFF. The CDR3 DNA sequence: TGTGCCATCAGTGGAGGGACAGGGACCGGGGAGCTGTTTTTT.

This clone appeared a few times. The rearrangement uses TRBV5-7 and TRBJ2-7; weak D call: TRBD1 (6 bases). TRBV5-7 is assigned to the ORF class and has an uncertain function. The CDR3 covers 15 residues. V shed 1 base and J shed 4 bases, with 15 bases lying between them. The CDR3 coding sequence is TGTGCCAGCAGCTTGCAGGGGTTAAGAGCATACGAGCAGTACTTC. It is translated as CASSLQGLRAYEQYF.

The rearrangement links TRBV6-5 to TRBJ2-5, with D possibly being TRBD1 (6 bases). The CDR3 has 14 amino acids. V was clipped by 0 bases and J by 5 bases, with 10 bases between them. CDR1 is MNHEY and CDR2 is SVGAGI in the germline V gene. Here the CDR3 DNA reads TGTGCCAGCAGTTACTCGGGGGCTCGGGAGACCCAGTACTTC. This gives the protein CASSYSGARETQYF.

CDR3 sequence (DNA): TGCGCCAGCAGCTTGGACAGACAGCCATTGTTTTTT. It specifies CASSLDRQPLFF. The rearrangement joins TRBV5-1 to TRBJ1-4; possible D gene TRBD1, 5 bases. V dropped 0 bases and J dropped 15 bases, with 12 bases sitting between them. The CDR3 is 12 amino acids. Germline lookup yields CDR1 SGHRS and CDR2 YFSETQ.

The rearrangement links TRBV9 to TRBJ1-1; D gene ambiguous. V was pared by 2 bases and J by 4 bases, with 6 bases between. Per the germline V gene, CDR1 is SGDLS and CDR2 is YYNGEE. CDR3 length equals 12 residues. The CDR3: CASSVQSTEAFF. In nucleotides, the CDR3 is TGTGCCAGCAGCGTCCAGTCCACTGAAGCTTTCTTT.

This clone was picked up a small number of times. This chain joins TRBV29-1 and TRBJ2-3, with D perhaps TRBD1 or TRBD2 (6 bases each). V was cut by 7 bases and J by 2 bases, with 13 bases left in between. CDR1 is SQVTM and CDR2 is ANQGSEA in the germline V gene. This CDR3 is 13 amino acids long. The CDR3 nucleotides read TGCAGCGCGGGGGCAGGGCCCACAGATACGCAGTATTTT. The encoded protein is CSAGAGPTDTQYF.

This clone has just a few counts. V usage is TRBV5-1 and J usage is TRBJ1-2; maybe TRBD1 (6 bases). From germline, CDR1 is SGHRS and CDR2 YFSETQ. V was shortened by 0 bases and J by 13 bases, with 13 bases between the two germline ends. This CDR3 spans 12 amino acids. In DNA form, the CDR3 reads TGCGCCAGCAGCTTGGTTCTGGGGGCGGGCACCTTC. This sequence encodes CASSLVLGAGTF.

There are a few counts of this clone. The chain joins TRBV27 to TRBJ1-3; TRBD1 aligns across 7 bases. CDR3 length: 17 amino acids. After removal of 5 bases from V and 0 bases from J, the junction contained 10 bases not matched to a gene. Germline V gene data show CDR1 as MNHEY and CDR2 as SMNVEV (reference sequence). The CDR3 region has the DNA TGTGCCAGCAGTCCCCGGCCGGGACAGTCCTCTGGAAACACCATATATTTT. Amino acids: CASSPRPGQSSGNTIYF.

Here the CDR3 DNA reads TGTGCCAGCAGCGTAGTCGCGGTTTCCACAGATACGCAGTATTTT. Protein product: CASSVVAVSTDTQYF. The V call is TRBV9, the J call TRBJ2-3; the D is unclear. V was cut by 0 bases and J by 2 bases, with 10 bases left in between. The CDR3 loop spans 15 amino acids. Germline V gives CDR1 SGDLS, CDR2 YYNGEE.

To note about this clone: Possible read error: a much larger clone is one base away. The same CDR3 also results from other DNA sequences found in this sample. This sequence joins TRBV7-2 and TRBJ2-5; D unresolved. Germline CDR1 and CDR2: SGHTA and FQGNSA. V lost 4 bases, J lost 2 bases, and 2 bases lay in between. The length of the CDR3 is 11 residues. Written as DNA, the CDR3 is TGTGCCAGCAGCTCGCAAGAGACCCAGTACTTC. This sequence encodes CASSSQETQYF. Full variable domain (outside the CDR3, taken from reference TRBV7-2 and TRBJ2-5): GAGVSQSPSNKVTEKGKDVELRCDPISGHTALYWYRQSLGQGLEFLIYFQGNSAPDKSGLPSDRFSAERTGGSVSTLTIQRTQQEDSAVYLCASSSQETQYFGPGTRLLVL.

The chain recombines TRBV7-9 with TRBJ2-1, with D unresolved. Germline values: CDR1 SEHNR, CDR2 FQNEAQ (reference sequence). The CDR3 sequence is 14 residues long. V was trimmed by 3 bases and J by 5 bases, leaving 11 bases between them. CDR3 sequence reads: CASSFPTGNNEQFF. The DNA of the CDR3 is TGTGCCAGCAGCTTCCCGACTGGAAACAATGAGCAGTTCTTC.

This chain uses TRBV5-1 with TRBJ2-5; 8 bases are a match to TRBD1. The trim removed 0 bases at V and 5 bases at J, leaving 6 bases unmatched. CDR3 length: 15 residues. Germline V lookup: CDR1 SGHRS, CDR2 YFSETQ. For the CDR3, the DNA is TGCGCCAGCAGCTTGGTAGGACAGGGCAGGGAGACCCAGTACTTC. It specifies CASSLVGQGRETQYF.